The clone carrying this T cell receptor beta chain appeared a few times. What it binds is not known. J was trimmed by 1 base and V by 7 bases; bases with no gene match: 4. The V gene's germline CDR1 is MNHNS and CDR2 SASEGT. The CDR3 has 14 residues. This sample stems from a study of cytomegalovirus exposure and HLA in healthy donors. Across the whole study: Prior work identified around 120 million unique TCR beta sequences in about 179 million T cells. Study results and limitations: The study recorded 160 or so TCR beta chains that were cytomegalovirus-associated.

The primer mix had 60 Vbeta and 13 Jbeta primers. Original data processing: An analysis that came later counted some 80 million unique TCR beta chains, approximately 10 million shared. Using immunoSEQ multiplex PCR, the repertoire was profiled, and TCRdb retains in-frame clones only, with some absent. V and J calls and clone size are those listed in that table; D and trimming were worked out from the DNA. This sample has tens of thousands of clones, with over 65% found just once. Donors in the study were healthy people who gave bone marrow. The gene calls are TRBV6-1 and TRBJ1-1, with TRBD1 matching over 9 bases. The receptor comes from a man over 45 in good health and CMV-seronegative. Sequencing used PBMCs. CDR3 DNA sequence: TGTGCCAGCACTCCGGGACAGGGGAACACTGAAGCTTTCTTT. It codes for CASTPGQGNTEAFF.